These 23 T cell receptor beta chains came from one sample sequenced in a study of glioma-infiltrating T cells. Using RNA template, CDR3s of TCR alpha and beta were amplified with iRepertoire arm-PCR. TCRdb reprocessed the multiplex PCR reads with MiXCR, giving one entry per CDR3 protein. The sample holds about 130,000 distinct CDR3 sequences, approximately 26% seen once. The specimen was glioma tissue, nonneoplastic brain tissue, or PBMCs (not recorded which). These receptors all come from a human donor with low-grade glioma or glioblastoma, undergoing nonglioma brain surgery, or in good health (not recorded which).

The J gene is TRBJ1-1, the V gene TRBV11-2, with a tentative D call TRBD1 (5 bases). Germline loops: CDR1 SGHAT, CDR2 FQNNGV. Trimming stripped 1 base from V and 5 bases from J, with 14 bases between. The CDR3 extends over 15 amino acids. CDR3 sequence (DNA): TGTGCCAGCAGCTTAGCGGGGACGGCGGGGACTGAAGCTTTCTTT. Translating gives CASSLAGTAGTEAFF.

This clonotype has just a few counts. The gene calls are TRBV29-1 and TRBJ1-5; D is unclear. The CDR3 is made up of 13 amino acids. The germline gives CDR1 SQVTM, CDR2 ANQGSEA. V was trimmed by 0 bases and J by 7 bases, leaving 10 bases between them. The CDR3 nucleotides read TGCAGCGTTGAAGATCGCGTAGGCCAGCCCCAGCATTTT. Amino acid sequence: CSVEDRVGQPQHF.

Written as DNA, the CDR3 is TGCGCCAGCAGCTCGTCCACACAGGGGGCGCAGTTCTTC. Its translation: CASSSSTQGAQFF. This chain connects TRBV5-1 to TRBJ2-1, with 9 bases identical to TRBD1. The CDR3 runs 13 residues. After removal of 3 bases from V and 12 bases from J, the junction contained 7 bases not matched to a gene. The germline CDR1 and CDR2 sequences are SGHRS and YFSETQ.

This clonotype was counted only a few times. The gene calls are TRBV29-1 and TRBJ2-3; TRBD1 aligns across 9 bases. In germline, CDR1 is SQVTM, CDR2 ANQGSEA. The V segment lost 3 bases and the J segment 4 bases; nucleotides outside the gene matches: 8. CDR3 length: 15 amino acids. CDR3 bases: TGCAGCGTTGACAGGACAGGGGCGGGCGCAGATACGCAGTATTTT. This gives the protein CSVDRTGAGADTQYF.

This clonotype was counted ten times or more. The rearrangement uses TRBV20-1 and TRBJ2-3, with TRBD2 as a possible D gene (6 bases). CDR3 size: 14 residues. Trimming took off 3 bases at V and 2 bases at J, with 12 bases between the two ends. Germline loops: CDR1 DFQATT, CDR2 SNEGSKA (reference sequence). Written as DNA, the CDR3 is TGCAGTGCTAGGCGGGACTCCTTCACAGATACGCAGTATTTT. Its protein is CSARRDSFTDTQYF.

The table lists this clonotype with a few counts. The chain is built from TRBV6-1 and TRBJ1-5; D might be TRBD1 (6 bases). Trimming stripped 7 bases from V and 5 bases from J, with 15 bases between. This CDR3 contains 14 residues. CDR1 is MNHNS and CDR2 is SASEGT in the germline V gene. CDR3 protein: CASNKQGTDQPQHF. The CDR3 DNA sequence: TGTGCCAGCAACAAACAGGGAACGGATCAGCCCCAGCATTTT.

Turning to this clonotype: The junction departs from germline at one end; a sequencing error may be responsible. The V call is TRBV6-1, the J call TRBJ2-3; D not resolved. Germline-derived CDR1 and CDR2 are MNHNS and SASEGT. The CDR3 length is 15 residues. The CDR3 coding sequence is TGTGCCATCAGTGAGTCATTGATCCCCCCAGATACGCAGTATTTT. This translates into CAISESLIPPDTQYF.

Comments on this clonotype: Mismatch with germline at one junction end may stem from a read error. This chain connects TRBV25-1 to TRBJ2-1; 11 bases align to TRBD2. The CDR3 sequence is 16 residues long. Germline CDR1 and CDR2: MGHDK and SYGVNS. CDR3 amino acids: CASSDRLAGTYSEQFF. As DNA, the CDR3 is TGTGCCAGCAGTGACAGACTAGCGGGGACCTACAGTGAGCAGTTCTTC.

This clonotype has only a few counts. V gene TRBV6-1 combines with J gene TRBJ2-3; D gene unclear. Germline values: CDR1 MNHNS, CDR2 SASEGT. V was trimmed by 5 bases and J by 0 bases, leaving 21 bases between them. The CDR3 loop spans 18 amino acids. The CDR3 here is CASSSLDYAKPSTDTQYF. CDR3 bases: TGTGCCAGCAGTTCCCTGGATTATGCGAAGCCTAGCACAGATACGCAGTATTTT.

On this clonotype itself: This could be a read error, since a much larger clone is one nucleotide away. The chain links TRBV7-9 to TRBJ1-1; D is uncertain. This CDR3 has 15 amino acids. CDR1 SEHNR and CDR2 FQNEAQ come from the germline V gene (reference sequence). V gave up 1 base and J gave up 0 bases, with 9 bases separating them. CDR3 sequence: CASSLGMGMNTEAFF. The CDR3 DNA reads TGTGCCAGCAGCTTAGGGATGGGGATGAACACTGAAGCTTTCTTT.

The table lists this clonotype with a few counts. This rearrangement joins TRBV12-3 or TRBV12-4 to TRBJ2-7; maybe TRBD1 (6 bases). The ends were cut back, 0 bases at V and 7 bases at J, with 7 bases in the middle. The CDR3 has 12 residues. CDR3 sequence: CASSLAGQEQYV. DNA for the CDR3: TGTGCCAGCAGTTTAGCGGGACAAGAGCAGTACGTC.

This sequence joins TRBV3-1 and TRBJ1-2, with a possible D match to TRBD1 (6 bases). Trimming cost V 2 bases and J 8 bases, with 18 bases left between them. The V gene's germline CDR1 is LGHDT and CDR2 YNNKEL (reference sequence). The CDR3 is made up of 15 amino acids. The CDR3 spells CASSQMGDNSGGYTF. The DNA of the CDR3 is TGTGCCAGCAGCCAAATGGGGGACAACAGTGGGGGCTACACCTTC.

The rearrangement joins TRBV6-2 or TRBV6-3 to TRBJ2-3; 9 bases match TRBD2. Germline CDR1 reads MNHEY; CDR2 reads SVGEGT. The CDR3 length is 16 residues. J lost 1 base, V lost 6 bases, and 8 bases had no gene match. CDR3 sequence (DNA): TGTGCCAGCAGCCGAACAGCGGGGGGCTGCACAGATACGCAGTATTTT. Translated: CASSRTAGGCTDTQYF.

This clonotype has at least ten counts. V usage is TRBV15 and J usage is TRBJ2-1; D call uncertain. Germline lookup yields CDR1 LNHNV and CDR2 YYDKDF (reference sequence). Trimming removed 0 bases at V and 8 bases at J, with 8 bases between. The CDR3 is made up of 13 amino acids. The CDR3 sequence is CATSRDRRDEQFF. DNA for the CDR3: TGTGCCACCAGCAGAGATCGACGGGATGAGCAGTTCTTC.

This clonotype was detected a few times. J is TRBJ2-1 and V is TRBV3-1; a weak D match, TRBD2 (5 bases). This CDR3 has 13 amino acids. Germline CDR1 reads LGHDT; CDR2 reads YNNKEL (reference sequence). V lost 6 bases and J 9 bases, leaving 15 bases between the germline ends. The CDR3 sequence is CASRTLAWGEQFF. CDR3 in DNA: TGTGCCAGCAGGACCCTAGCATGGGGTGAGCAGTTCTTC.

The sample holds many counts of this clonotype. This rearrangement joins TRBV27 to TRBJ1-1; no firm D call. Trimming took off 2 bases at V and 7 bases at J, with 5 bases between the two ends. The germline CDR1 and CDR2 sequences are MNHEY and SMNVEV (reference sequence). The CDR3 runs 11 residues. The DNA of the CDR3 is TGTGCCAGCAGTTTACCCCTTGAAGCTTTCTTT. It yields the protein CASSLPLEAFF.

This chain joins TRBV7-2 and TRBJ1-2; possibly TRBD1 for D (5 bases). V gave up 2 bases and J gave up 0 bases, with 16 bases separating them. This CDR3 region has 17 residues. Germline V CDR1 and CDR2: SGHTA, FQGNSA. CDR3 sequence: CASSLSPGETANYGYTF. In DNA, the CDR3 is TGTGCCAGCAGCTTATCCCCCGGGGAGACAGCTAACTATGGCTACACCTTC.

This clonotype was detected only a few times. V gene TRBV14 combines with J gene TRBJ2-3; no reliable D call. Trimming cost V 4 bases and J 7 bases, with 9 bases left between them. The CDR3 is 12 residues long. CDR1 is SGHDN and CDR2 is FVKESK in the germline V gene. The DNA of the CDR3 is TGTGCCAGCAGCCCCCAAGTTTATACGCAGTATTTT. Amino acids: CASSPQVYTQYF.

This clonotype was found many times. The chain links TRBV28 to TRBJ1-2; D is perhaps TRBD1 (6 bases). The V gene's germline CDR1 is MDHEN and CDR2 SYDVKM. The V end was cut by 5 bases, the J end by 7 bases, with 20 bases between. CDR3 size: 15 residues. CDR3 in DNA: TGTGCCAGCAGTATCGTGGGACCAGGGGATATTGGCTACACCTTC. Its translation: CASSIVGPGDIGYTF.

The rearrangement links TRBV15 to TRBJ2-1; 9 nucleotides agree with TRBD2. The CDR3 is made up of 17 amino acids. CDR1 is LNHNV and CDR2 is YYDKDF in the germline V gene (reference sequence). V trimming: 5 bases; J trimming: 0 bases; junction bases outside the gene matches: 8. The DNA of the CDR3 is TGTGCCACCAGCGTCCCAGCGGGGGGCAGCTCCTACAATGAGCAGTTCTTC. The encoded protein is CATSVPAGGSSYNEQFF.

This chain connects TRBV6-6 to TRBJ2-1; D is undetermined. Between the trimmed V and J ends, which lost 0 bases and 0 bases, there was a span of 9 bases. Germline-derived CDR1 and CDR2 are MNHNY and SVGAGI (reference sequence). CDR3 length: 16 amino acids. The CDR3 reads CASSYSASPSYNEQFF. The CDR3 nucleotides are TGTGCCAGCAGTTACTCGGCTAGTCCCTCCTACAATGAGCAGTTCTTC.

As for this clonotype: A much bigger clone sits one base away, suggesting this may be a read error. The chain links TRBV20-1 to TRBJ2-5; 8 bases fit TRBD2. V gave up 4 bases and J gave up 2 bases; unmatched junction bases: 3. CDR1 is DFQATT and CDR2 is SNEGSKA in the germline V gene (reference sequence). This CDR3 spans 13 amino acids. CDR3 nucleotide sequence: TGCAGTGCTAAAGGACTAGCTCAAGAGACCCAGTACTTC. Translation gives CSAKGLAQETQYF.

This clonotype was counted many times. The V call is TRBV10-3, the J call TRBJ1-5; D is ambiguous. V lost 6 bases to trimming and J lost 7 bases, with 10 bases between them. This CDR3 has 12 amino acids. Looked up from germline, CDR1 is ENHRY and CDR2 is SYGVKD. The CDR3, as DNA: TGTGCCATCAGCGAGGTCGAGCAGCCCCAGCATTTT. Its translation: CAISEVEQPQHF.